What follows describes a single T cell receptor beta chain. The sample is drawn from a study of cytotoxic CD8 clonotypes in ibrutinib-treated CLL. In the study overall: Among the patients, around ten presented as relapsed/refractory and around 15 as treatment-naive; around 18 showed unmutated IGHV.

Germline loops: CDR1 SGHAT, CDR2 FQNNGV. This CDR3 is 18 amino acids long. Investigators sought sequencing depths of between 1 in 200,000 and 1 in 1 million T cells. The method was immunoSEQ multiplex PCR; TCRdb's version includes in-frame clones alone and lacks a portion of them. The sample shows about 330,000 clones, roughly two thirds of them seen only once. V gene TRBV11-2 combines with J gene TRBJ2-5; TRBD2 aligns across 7 bases. Gene TRBJ2-7 matches the end of the DNA better, so the J call may be wrong. This receptor was taken from a human donor with chronic lymphocytic leukemia. The sample was PBMCs, taken after 36 months of ibrutinib treatment. In nucleotides, the CDR3 is TGTGCCAGCAGCTTAGAAGGGCTCGCCCCCCCACCGGGAGGCGAGCAGTACTTC. It yields the protein CASSLEGLAPPPGGEQYF.